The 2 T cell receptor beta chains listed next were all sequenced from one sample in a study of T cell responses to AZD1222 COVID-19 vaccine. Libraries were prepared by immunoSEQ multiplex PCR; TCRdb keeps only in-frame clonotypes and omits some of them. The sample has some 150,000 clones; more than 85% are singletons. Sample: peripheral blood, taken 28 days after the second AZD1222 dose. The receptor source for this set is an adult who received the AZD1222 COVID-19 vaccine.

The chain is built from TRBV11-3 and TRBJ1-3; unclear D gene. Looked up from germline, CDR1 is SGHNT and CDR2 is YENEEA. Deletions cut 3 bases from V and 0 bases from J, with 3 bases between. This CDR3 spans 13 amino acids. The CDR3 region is CASSFYSGNTIYF. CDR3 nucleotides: TGTGCCAGCAGCTTCTACTCTGGAAACACCATATATTTT.

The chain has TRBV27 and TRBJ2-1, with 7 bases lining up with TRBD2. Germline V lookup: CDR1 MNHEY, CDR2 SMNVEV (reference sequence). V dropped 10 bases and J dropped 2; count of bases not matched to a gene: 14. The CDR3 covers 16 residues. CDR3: CATTPLRGRTYNEQFF. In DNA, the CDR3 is TGTGCCACGACCCCGTTACGCGGGAGAACCTACAATGAGCAGTTCTTC.